This TCR beta chain stems from a study of T cells in tuberculosis. About the research overall: This South African cohort compared adolescents with or without latent tuberculosis against adults with active tuberculosis. Study-wide points: Classification accuracy was 87% (AUROC over 0.85) with the GMM-specific repertoire. The TCR-beta difference was not significant; alpha differences partly reflected length.

The time point was: new active TB diagnosis, blood taken before or within 7 days of starting treatment. Included patients were adults of at least 18, HIV-seronegative, South African. A word on this clone: Its antigen is as yet unknown.

Generated by immunoSEQ multiplex PCR, the TCRdb table keeps only in-frame clones and is missing some. The sample yields tens of thousands of clones, 92% seen once. Germline assignment: CDR1 MNHEY and CDR2 SVGAGI. This CDR3 has 13 residues. Losses at the gene ends were 8 bases for V and 9 bases for J; bases not matched to a gene: 13. The sample here was PBMCs, taken at tuberculosis diagnosis. This chain uses TRBV6-5 with TRBJ2-7; TRBD1 matches at 7 bases. The TCR comes from an adult with tuberculosis. The CDR3 loop reads CASPSSRGPGQYF. As DNA, the CDR3 is TGTGCCAGCCCTTCGTCGAGGGGGCCCGGGCAGTACTTC.